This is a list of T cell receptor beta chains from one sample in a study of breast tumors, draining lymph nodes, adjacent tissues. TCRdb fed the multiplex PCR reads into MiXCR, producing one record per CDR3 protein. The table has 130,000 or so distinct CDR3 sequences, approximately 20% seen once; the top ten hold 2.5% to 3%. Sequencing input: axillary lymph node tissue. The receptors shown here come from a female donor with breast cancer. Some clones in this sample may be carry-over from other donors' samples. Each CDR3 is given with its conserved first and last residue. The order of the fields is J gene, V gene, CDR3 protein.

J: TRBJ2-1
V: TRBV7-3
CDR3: CASSLSGSSSYNEQFF

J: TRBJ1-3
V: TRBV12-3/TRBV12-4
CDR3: CASSFIRGPYFSGNTIYF

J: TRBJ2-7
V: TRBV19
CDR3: CASSPGGASEQYF

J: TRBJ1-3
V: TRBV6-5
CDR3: CASRSGNTIYF

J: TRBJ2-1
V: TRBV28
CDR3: CASSFRPYNEQFF

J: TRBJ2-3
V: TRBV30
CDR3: CAWSLGGSGRDTQYF

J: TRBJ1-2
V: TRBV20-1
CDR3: CSARDFPRDSFYTF

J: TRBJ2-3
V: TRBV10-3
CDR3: CAIRPGQGALDTQYF

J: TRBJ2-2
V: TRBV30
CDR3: CACLGDLNTGELFF

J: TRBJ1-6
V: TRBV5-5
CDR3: CASSLLPGNSPLHF

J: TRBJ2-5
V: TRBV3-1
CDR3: CASSRIGQRETQYF

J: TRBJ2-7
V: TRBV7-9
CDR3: CASSSLSYEQYF

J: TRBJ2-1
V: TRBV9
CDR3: CASSVEGQGDGEQFF

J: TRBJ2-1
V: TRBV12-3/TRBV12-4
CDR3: CASSQPGGSSYNEQSF

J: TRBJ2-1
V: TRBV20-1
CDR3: CSARAEVGLAAYNEQFF

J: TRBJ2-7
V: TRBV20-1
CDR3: CSAPRGQSYEQYF

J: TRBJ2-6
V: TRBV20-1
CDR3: CSARAREPGAGANVLTF

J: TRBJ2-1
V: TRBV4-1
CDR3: CASSQGQLAEGGQFF

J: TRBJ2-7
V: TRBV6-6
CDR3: CASSYGAQLSGRAYEQYF

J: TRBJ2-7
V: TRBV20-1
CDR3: CSARERYEQYF

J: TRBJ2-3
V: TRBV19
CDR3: CASSKRERYTDTQYF

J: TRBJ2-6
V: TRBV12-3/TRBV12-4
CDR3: CASSADSGANVLTF

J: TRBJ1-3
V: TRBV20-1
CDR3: CSARDWTGGGNTIYF

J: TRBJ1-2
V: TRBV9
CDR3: CASSVGDGYTF

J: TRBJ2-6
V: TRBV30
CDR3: CAWTHPPKVLTF

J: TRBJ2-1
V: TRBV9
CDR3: CASSVTGTSVVF

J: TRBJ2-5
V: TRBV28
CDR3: CEPHRDTKETQYF

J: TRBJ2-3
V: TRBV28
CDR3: CASSLTKDTQYF

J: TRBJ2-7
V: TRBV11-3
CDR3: CASSLGLAFSYEQYF

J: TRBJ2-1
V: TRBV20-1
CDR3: CSARDVAGDNEQFF

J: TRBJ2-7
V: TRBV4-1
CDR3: CASSQITGVDEQYF

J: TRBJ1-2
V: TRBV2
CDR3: CASSAQDNYGYTF

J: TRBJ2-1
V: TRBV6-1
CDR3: CASRRGGRGGNEQFF

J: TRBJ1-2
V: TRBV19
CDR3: CASSIDSFYGYTF

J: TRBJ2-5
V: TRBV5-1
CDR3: CASSPVTGGETQYF

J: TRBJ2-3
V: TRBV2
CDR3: CASSDPPSGRDTQYF

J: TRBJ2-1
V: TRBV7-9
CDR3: CASSLTSGRGGFYYNEQFF

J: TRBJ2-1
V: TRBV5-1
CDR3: CASSPGTSGNVNEQFF

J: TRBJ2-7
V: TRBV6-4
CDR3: CASSDGRTRRSYEQYF

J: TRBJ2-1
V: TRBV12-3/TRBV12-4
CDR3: CASSFRTEQFF

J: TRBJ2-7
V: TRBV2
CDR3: CASSGQGVRESKEYF

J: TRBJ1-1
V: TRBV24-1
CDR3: CATSARDRGTTFF

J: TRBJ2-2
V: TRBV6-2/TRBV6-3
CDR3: CASSSPRGPGTGELFF

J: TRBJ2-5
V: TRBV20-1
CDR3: CSASLGSQETQYF

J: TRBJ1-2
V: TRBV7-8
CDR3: CASGPDRAGYGYTF

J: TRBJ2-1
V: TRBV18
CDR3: CASSPGSVLNEQFF

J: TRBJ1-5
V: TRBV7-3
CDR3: CASGLDGDQPQHF

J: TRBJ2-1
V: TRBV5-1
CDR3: CASSRWTSGGPGEQFF

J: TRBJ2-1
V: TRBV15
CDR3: CATSRDRVYNEQFF

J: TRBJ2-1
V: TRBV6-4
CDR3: CASSKRGTSGSDNEQFF

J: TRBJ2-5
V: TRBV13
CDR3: CASSWRTGGRETQYF